A single sample is the source of the 21 T cell receptor beta chains below, sequenced in a study of blood T cells in healthy people across ages. Next came a second PCR, run for about 7 to 12 cycles, which used a sample-barcoded 5' primer along with a J-beta primer mix. TCRdb itself ran the 5' RACE reads through MiXCR, one entry per CDR3 protein. The sample holds some 1.7 million distinct CDR3 sequences; roughly 27% are singletons and the top ten take 7.7%. Specimen: blood. Every receptor here comes from a woman aged 25 to 39 in good health.

In its sample, this clonotype was seen many times. The chain recombines TRBV7-2 with TRBJ2-4, with a tentative D call TRBD1 (6 bases). This CDR3 contains 15 residues. V was shortened by 5 bases and J by 13 bases, with 24 bases between the two germline ends. CDR1 is SGHTA and CDR2 is FQGNSA in the germline V gene. The CDR3 DNA follows: TGTGCCAGCAGCCCCATACCCGGACAGAGGGGAGAGCAGTACTTC. Translating it yields CASSPIPGQRGEQYF.

This clonotype was detected many times. This rearrangement joins TRBV28 to TRBJ2-1; the D is unclear. The CDR3 length is 13 residues. From germline, CDR1 is MDHEN and CDR2 SYDVKM. Trimming removed 2 bases from V and 7 bases from J, with 9 bases in between. CDR3 bases: TGTGCCAGCAGTTTAAGTACCGAAAATGAGCAGTTCTTC. Amino acid sequence: CASSLSTENEQFF.

This clonotype has at least ten counts. The chain combines TRBV4-3 with TRBJ2-1; D unresolved. Germline loops: CDR1 LGHNA, CDR2 YSLEER. The CDR3 covers 12 residues. The V gene lost 1 base and the J gene lost 9 bases, with 7 bases spanning the gap. The CDR3 DNA sequence: TGCGCCAGCAGCCAAGGAGGAGCTGAGCAGTTCTTC. This translates into CASSQGGAEQFF.

The chain uses TRBV12-3 or TRBV12-4 and TRBJ2-3; 8 nucleotides line up with TRBD2. Trimming cost V 8 bases and J 5 bases; bases outside gene matches: 6. The CDR3 contains 13 residues. CDR3: CASVPGGGDTQYF. Here the CDR3 DNA reads TGTGCCAGCGTCCCCGGGGGGGGAGATACGCAGTATTTT.

This clonotype came up a few times. Germline is not matched at one junction end, which may reflect a read error. This rearrangement joins TRBV15 to TRBJ2-7; 7 nucleotides agree with TRBD1. This CDR3 has 15 residues. Germline V gene sequence: CDR1 LNHNV, CDR2 YYDKDF (reference sequence). CDR3 bases: TGTGCCGCCAGCAGCCCGGGACAGATTAGGGGTGAGCAGTACTTC. Amino acids: CAASSPGQIRGEQYF.

V gene TRBV29-1 combines with J gene TRBJ1-6; D unclear. This CDR3 is built from 13 residues. Germline V lookup: CDR1 SQVTM, CDR2 ANQGSEA. The V end was cut by 4 bases, the J end by 3 bases, with 7 bases between. CDR3 protein: CSVAAGYNSPLHF. The CDR3, as DNA: TGCAGCGTTGCGGCGGGCTATAATTCACCCCTCCACTTT.

This clonotype has only a few counts. The chain links TRBV5-1 to TRBJ2-1, with D possibly TRBD1 on 5 matching bases. Germline assignment: CDR1 SGHRS and CDR2 YFSETQ. V dropped 3 bases and J dropped 8 bases, with 15 bases sitting between them. CDR3 size: 14 residues. The CDR3: CASSWGDGVDEQFF. In DNA form, the CDR3 reads TGCGCCAGCAGCTGGGGCGACGGTGTAGATGAGCAGTTCTTC.

The chain's CDR3 is CASSQDHEGYGYTF. The DNA for the CDR3 is TGCGCCAGCAGCCAAGATCATGAAGGGTATGGCTACACCTTC. V gene TRBV4-3 combines with J gene TRBJ1-2; no clear D. This CDR3 has 14 amino acids. Germline V CDR1 and CDR2: LGHNA, YSLEER. The ends were cut back, 0 bases at V and 5 bases at J, with 10 bases in the middle.

The sample holds a few counts of this clonotype. V usage is TRBV20-1 and J usage is TRBJ1-2, with D maybe TRBD1 (6 bases). The V gene's germline CDR1 is DFQATT and CDR2 SNEGSKA (reference sequence). V lost 7 bases, J lost 6 bases, and 21 bases lay in between. CDR3 length: 14 amino acids. The CDR3 protein is CSDDIPGAFHGYTF. The DNA for the CDR3 is TGCAGTGACGACATCCCAGGGGCGTTTCATGGCTACACCTTC.

This clonotype was detected only a few times. The CDR3 coding sequence is TGTGCCAGCTCACCCGACCTTGGGCGGGGGACCGGCCAAGAGACCCAGTACTTC. Translated, it gives CASSPDLGRGTGQETQYF. The rearrangement joins TRBV18 to TRBJ2-5; 7 nucleotides match TRBD2. The CDR3 contains 18 residues. V was clipped by 3 bases and J by 1 base; unmatched bases: 14. Per the germline V gene, CDR1 is KGHSH and CDR2 is LQKENI.

This chain connects TRBV30 to TRBJ1-2; unclear D gene. The CDR3 sequence is 11 residues long. The germline V gene has CDR1 GTSNPN and CDR2 SVGIG (reference sequence). Deletions cut 4 bases from V and 5 bases from J, with 8 bases between. CDR3 sequence (DNA): TGTGCCTGGACAGAGACATATGGCTACACCTTC. Translated, it gives CAWTETYGYTF.

The chain employs TRBV4-3 and TRBJ1-2; D is undetermined. Trimming removed 1 base at V and 5 bases at J, with 11 bases between. The CDR3 is made up of 14 amino acids. The germline gives CDR1 LGHNA, CDR2 YSLEER. The CDR3 loop is CASSQGRSDYGYTF. The CDR3 bases are TGCGCCAGCAGCCAAGGCCGGTCGGATTATGGCTACACCTTC.

The J gene is TRBJ2-1, the V gene TRBV5-5; D perhaps matches TRBD1 (5 bases). The CDR3 has 14 residues. Trimming cost V 3 bases and J 5 bases, with 12 bases left between them. CDR1 is SGHKS and CDR2 is YYEKEE in the germline V gene (reference sequence). CDR3: CASSWGRWDNEQFF. The CDR3 coding sequence is TGTGCCAGCAGCTGGGGCAGGTGGGACAATGAGCAGTTCTTC.

The rearrangement links TRBV30 to TRBJ1-2; D is perhaps TRBD1 (6 bases). The CDR3 length is 15 residues. V lost 1 base and J 8 bases, leaving 20 bases between the germline ends. Germline assignment: CDR1 GTSNPN and CDR2 SVGIG (reference sequence). CDR3 residues: CAWSGQVPSDGGYTF. The CDR3 DNA sequence: TGTGCCTGGAGTGGACAGGTACCATCAGATGGAGGCTACACCTTC.

A few counts support this clonotype. The chain combines TRBV29-1 with TRBJ2-7, with 10 bases fitting TRBD1. CDR3 length: 14 residues. Per germline, CDR1 SQVTM and CDR2 ANQGSEA. Germline trimming cut 6 bases from V and 5 bases from J; bases unmatched to any gene: 10. The CDR3 DNA follows: TGCAGCGTCGGCGACAGGGGGCGAAATCACGAGCAGTACTTC. Translating it yields CSVGDRGRNHEQYF.

This clonotype was seen a handful of times. The V gene is TRBV10-2, the J gene TRBJ2-7, with TRBD2 as a possible D gene (6 bases). This CDR3 spans 16 amino acids. Germline V gene lookup returns CDR1 WSHSY and CDR2 SAAADI. V gave up 0 bases and J gave up 5 bases, with 17 bases separating them. The CDR3, as DNA: TGCGCCAGCAGTGAGTCGTCGGGGGAGCTCGGGAACGAGCAGTACTTC. This codes for CASSESSGELGNEQYF.

On this clonotype: A much more abundant neighbour one base away suggests this may be a read error. V usage is TRBV7-9 and J usage is TRBJ2-1; 7 bases fit TRBD1. The germline V gene has CDR1 SEHNR and CDR2 FQNEAQ (reference sequence). The CDR3 spans 15 residues. CDR3 sequence reads: CTSSLTGLIGNEQFF. CDR3 nucleotides: TGTACCAGCAGCTTGACAGGGCTAATCGGCAATGAGCAGTTCTTC.

Only a few counts were recorded for this clonotype. J is TRBJ1-2 and V is TRBV5-1; 9 bases are a match to TRBD1. V gave up 3 bases and J gave up 7 bases; unmatched junction bases: 7. The CDR3 has 14 residues. Germline values: CDR1 SGHRS, CDR2 YFSETQ. CDR3 in amino acids: CASSSLQGAVGYTF. The CDR3 DNA sequence: TGCGCCAGCAGCTCCTTACAGGGGGCGGTTGGCTACACCTTC.

The J gene is TRBJ2-1, the V gene TRBV5-1, with 9 bases aligning to TRBD1. This CDR3 comprises 15 residues. CDR1 and CDR2 (germline): SGHRS, YFSETQ. V lost 4 bases and J lost 5; bases outside the gene matches: 7. The CDR3 DNA reads as TGCGCCAGCAGCCCCGGGACAGGGCTCGACAATGAGCAGTTCTTC. Its translation: CASSPGTGLDNEQFF.

The chain uses TRBV6-6 and TRBJ2-1; no clear D gene. The germline V gene has CDR1 MNHNY and CDR2 SVGAGI (reference sequence). This CDR3 spans 15 amino acids. Deletions cut 2 bases from V and 0 bases from J, with 8 bases between. CDR3 sequence reads: CASSYGSGSYNEQFF. The CDR3 DNA follows: TGTGCCAGCAGTTACGGGTCGGGCTCCTACAATGAGCAGTTCTTC.

This clonotype was counted between two and nine times. The J gene is TRBJ2-3, the V gene TRBV7-9; D tentatively reads TRBD1 or TRBD2 (5 bases each). CDR3 length equals 15 residues. Germline V gene sequence: CDR1 SEHNR, CDR2 FQNEAQ (reference sequence). Trimming removed 5 bases at V and 2 bases at J, with 14 bases between. In DNA form, the CDR3 reads TGTGCCAGCAGCCTCCAAGGGACCAACACAGATACGCAGTATTTT. Protein product: CASSLQGTNTDTQYF.